Presented here are 21 T cell receptor beta chains from one specimen sequenced in a study of blood T cell repertoires in COVID-19. Method: immunoSEQ multiplex PCR; TCRdb's copy keeps in-frame clones and lacks some. The sample contains approximately 110,000 clones, roughly 84% of which appear only once. The sample taken for sequencing was peripheral blood. Receptors were obtained from a woman between 70 and 85 years old with acute or convalescent COVID-19.

The V and J genes are TRBV5-1 and TRBJ1-1; maybe TRBD1 (5 bases). The CDR3 contains 16 residues. Trimming took 0 bases from V and 1 from J, leaving 13 bases between them. The germline gives CDR1 SGHRS, CDR2 YFSETQ. CDR3 sequence reads: CASSLAGFGQNTEAFF. The CDR3 coding sequence is TGCGCCAGCAGCTTGGCCGGGTTTGGACAGAACACTGAAGCTTTCTTT.

This chain joins TRBV14 and TRBJ2-7; D is perhaps TRBD2 (5 bases). Trimming removed 5 bases from V and 5 bases from J, with 22 bases in between. The length of the CDR3 is 16 residues. Germline CDR1 reads SGHDN; CDR2 reads FVKESK. The CDR3 DNA reads as TGTGCCAGCAGCGACTACGGAACGGCGGTCGGCAACGAGCAGTACTTC. Protein product: CASSDYGTAVGNEQYF. Full variable domain (outside the CDR3, taken from reference TRBV14 and TRBJ2-7): EAGVTQFPSHSVIEKGQTVTLRCDPISGHDNLYWYRRVMGKEIKFLLHFVKESKQDESGMPNNRFLAERTGGTYSTLKVQPAELEDSGVYFCASSDYGTAVGNEQYFGPGTRLTVT.

The chain combines TRBV5-1 with TRBJ1-3; unclear D gene. This CDR3 has 17 amino acids. V lost 0 bases and J 0 bases, leaving 13 bases between the germline ends. In germline, CDR1 is SGHRS, CDR2 YFSETQ. The CDR3 protein is CASSLAGVASSGNTIYF. For the CDR3, the DNA is TGCGCCAGCAGCTTGGCCGGGGTGGCAAGCTCTGGAAACACCATATATTTT.

This rearrangement joins TRBV15 to TRBJ2-7; 10 bases fit TRBD2. V lost 1 base to trimming and J lost 6 bases; unmatched junction nucleotides: 9. Germline CDR1 reads LNHNV; CDR2 reads YYDKDF (reference sequence). This CDR3 is 16 amino acids long. The CDR3 sequence: CATSRGGAGGVLEQYF. The DNA of the CDR3 is TGTGCCACCAGCAGAGGAGGAGCGGGGGGGGTTCTCGAGCAGTACTTC.

This rearrangement joins TRBV6-6 to TRBJ1-5; D is ambiguous. The CDR3 spans 16 residues. V lost 5 bases to trimming and J lost 4 bases, with 18 bases between them. Germline V gives CDR1 MNHNY, CDR2 SVGAGI (reference sequence). This chain's CDR3 is CASSRERVWSNQPQHF. The CDR3 region has the DNA TGTGCCAGCAGTCGAGAGAGGGTTTGGAGTAATCAGCCCCAGCATTTT.

V is TRBV15 and J is TRBJ2-2, with 10 bases fitting TRBD1. This CDR3 is 15 amino acids long. J gave up 4 bases and V 4 bases, and 3 bases lay outside the gene matches. Germline V gene sequence: CDR1 LNHNV, CDR2 YYDKDF (reference sequence). The CDR3 sequence: CATSKGQGSTGELFF. The CDR3 region has the DNA TGTGCCACCAGCAAGGGACAGGGGAGCACCGGGGAGCTGTTTTTT. Drawing the rest from reference TRBV15 and TRBJ2-2, the complete variable domain is DAMVIQNPRYQVTQFGKPVTLSCSQTLNHNVMYWYQQKSSQAPKLLFHYYDKDFNNEADTPDNFQSRRPNTSFCFLDIRSPGLGDTAMYLCATSKGQGSTGELFFGEGSRLTVL.

J is TRBJ1-6 and V is TRBV9; tentatively, D is TRBD1 (5 bases). Trimming shortened V by 4 bases and J by 7 bases, and 12 bases separated the two germline ends. The CDR3 totals 14 residues. The germline V gene encodes CDR1 SGDLS and CDR2 YYNGEE. The CDR3 here is CASSPRTTNSPLHF. DNA of the CDR3: TGTGCCAGCAGCCCCCGGACAACGAATTCACCCCTCCACTTT.

This chain links TRBV10-3 with TRBJ1-2, with D hard to call. The CDR3 covers 11 residues. Germline V lookup: CDR1 ENHRY, CDR2 SYGVKD. Trimming took off 3 bases at V and 9 bases at J, with 8 bases between the two ends. The CDR3 DNA reads TGTGCCATCAGTGAAGAGGGAAGCTACACCTTC. Protein sequence: CAISEEGSYTF.

CDR3 residues: CASKQDRAYGYTF. CDR3 DNA sequence: TGTGCCAGTAAACAGGACAGGGCCTATGGCTACACCTTC. This chain uses TRBV19 with TRBJ1-2; 8 nucleotides match TRBD1. The CDR3 is made up of 13 amino acids. Trimming took 7 bases from V and 4 from J; bases not matched to a gene: 5. Per the germline V gene, CDR1 is LNHDA and CDR2 is SQIVND (reference sequence).

This clone was observed a single time. This chain uses TRBV29-1 with TRBJ2-7; 9 bases line up with TRBD2. With 7 bases clipped from V and 3 bases from J, the junction kept 25 bases outside the gene matches. In germline, CDR1 is SQVTM, CDR2 ANQGSEA. The CDR3 length is 19 residues. The DNA for the CDR3 is TGCAGCGCCCTAGGGCCTAGCGGGAATCAAGCAGTTATTAACTACGAGCAGTACTTC. This translates into CSALGPSGNQAVINYEQYF.

This chain uses TRBV4-1 with TRBJ2-1; 11 bases fit TRBD2. Germline lookup yields CDR1 MGHRA and CDR2 YSYEKL. V dropped 1 base and J dropped 3; count of bases not matched to a gene: 8. The CDR3 is 18 residues long. CDR3 in DNA: TGCGCCAGCAGCCAAGTGTATTCTAGCGGGGGGCTCTACAATGAGCAGTTCTTC. Translated: CASSQVYSSGGLYNEQFF.

The chain combines TRBV7-9 with TRBJ2-7, with 9 bases matching TRBD1. V lost 10 bases and J lost 0; bases outside the gene matches: 4. Germline values: CDR1 SEHNR, CDR2 FQNEAQ (reference sequence). The CDR3 sequence is 13 residues long. For the CDR3, the DNA is TGTGCCACCGGGACAGGGCGCTCCTACGAGCAGTACTTC. This sequence encodes CATGTGRSYEQYF.

This clone was counted a single time. The chain links TRBV12-3 or TRBV12-4 to TRBJ2-1, with 7 bases matching TRBD2. V lost 3 bases, J lost 7 bases, and 3 bases stayed unmatched. CDR3 length: 13 residues. The CDR3 DNA reads as TGTGCCAGCAGTTTGGGACTACAGAATGAGCAGTTCTTC. Amino acids: CASSLGLQNEQFF.

The V and J genes are TRBV7-9 and TRBJ2-2; possible D gene TRBD2, 7 bases. The V gene lost 1 base and the J gene lost 16 bases, with 19 bases spanning the gap. The V gene's germline CDR1 is SEHNR and CDR2 FQNEAQ (reference sequence). The CDR3 runs to 14 residues. The CDR3 DNA follows: TGTGCCAGCAGCTTAGAAGGGGCGGGGGCCATTCCGTTTTTT. It translates to CASSLEGAGAIPFF.

The rearrangement joins TRBV5-1 to TRBJ1-2; 10 nucleotides match TRBD1. V shed 4 bases, J shed 7 bases, and the junction held 10 bases outside the gene matches. Per the germline V gene, CDR1 is SGHRS and CDR2 is YFSETQ. The CDR3 consists of 15 residues. The CDR3 spells CASSLRTGGLGGYTF. The CDR3 region has the DNA TGCGCCAGCAGCCTTCGGACAGGGGGATTGGGTGGCTACACCTTC.

V and J are TRBV6-5 and TRBJ2-3, with 7 bases identical to TRBD2. There are 16 residues in the CDR3. Germline lookup yields CDR1 MNHEY and CDR2 SVGAGI. V dropped 2 bases and J dropped 0; count of bases not matched to a gene: 5. CDR3 loop: CASSYRAGVSTDTQYF. The CDR3 bases are TGTGCCAGCAGTTACCGTGCGGGGGTTAGCACAGATACGCAGTATTTT.

The chain carries TRBV6-5 and TRBJ2-7; no definite D call. CDR3 length: 15 residues. Germline CDR1 is MNHEY and CDR2 is SVGAGI. Deletions cut 7 bases from V and 0 bases from J, with 16 bases between. CDR3 amino acids: CASKRSAESSYEQYF. CDR3 DNA sequence: TGTGCCAGCAAACGGAGCGCCGAAAGCTCCTACGAGCAGTACTTC.

This clone was observed a handful of times. The chain carries TRBV28 and TRBJ1-2; TRBD1 might be the D (5 bases). The CDR3 runs 13 residues. Germline loops: CDR1 MDHEN, CDR2 SYDVKM. Between the trimmed V and J ends, which lost 7 bases and 4 bases, there was a span of 13 bases. The CDR3 sequence: CASTWGGGYGYTF. The CDR3 bases are TGTGCCAGCACCTGGGGGGGAGGCTATGGCTACACCTTC.

The chain links TRBV18 to TRBJ2-5; TRBD2 matches at 7 bases. Trimming at V came to 3 bases and at J to 2 bases, leaving 6 bases not matched to a gene. Germline loops: CDR1 KGHSH, CDR2 LQKENI. The CDR3 totals 15 residues. The CDR3 DNA reads as TGTGCCAGCTCACCCGTATGGGGAGGGCAAGAGACCCAGTACTTC. The encoded protein is CASSPVWGGQETQYF.

This clone occurred once. V usage is TRBV5-1 and J usage is TRBJ2-7; TRBD2 aligns across 7 bases. Germline loops: CDR1 SGHRS, CDR2 YFSETQ. This CDR3 spans 18 amino acids. V gave up 0 bases and J gave up 2 bases; unmatched junction bases: 14. The CDR3 coding sequence is TGCGCCAGCAGCTTGGTACATGCTACCGGGACTACCACCTACGAGCAGTACTTC. Protein sequence: CASSLVHATGTTTYEQYF.

On this clone itself: The sample carries other DNA sequences with the same CDR3. This sequence joins TRBV9 and TRBJ1-4; 7 bases map to TRBD1. In germline, CDR1 is SGDLS, CDR2 YYNGEE. The ends lost 1 base at V and 5 bases at J; junction bases unmatched: 2. CDR3 length: 14 residues. CDR3 sequence: CASSVKGANEKLFF. The CDR3 nucleotides read TGTGCCAGCAGCGTAAAGGGGGCGAATGAAAAACTGTTTTTT.